These 15 T cell receptor beta chains were sequenced from one sample in a study of cytomegalovirus exposure and HLA in healthy donors. In the PCR, 60 Vbeta and 13 Jbeta primers were used. Assay used: immunoSEQ multiplex PCR; TCRdb lists only in-frame clones, some missing. There are roughly 160,000 clones in the sample; roughly 80% occur only once, and under 1.1% lies in the top ten. Sequences were obtained from PBMCs. The source of these receptors is a man aged 30 to 45 in good health and CMV-seronegative.

The genes are TRBV19 and TRBJ2-7; the D gene is possibly TRBD1 (6 bases). V shed 3 bases and J shed 4 bases, with 10 bases lying between them. Per germline, CDR1 LNHDA and CDR2 SQIVND (reference sequence). CDR3 length: 13 amino acids. CDR3 DNA: TGTGCCAGTAGTATCAAGGACAGTTACGAGCAGTACTTC. Translating gives CASSIKDSYEQYF.

The chain employs TRBV2 and TRBJ2-1, with 7 bases fitting TRBD2. Germline V gene sequence: CDR1 SNHLY, CDR2 FYNNEI. CDR3 length equals 16 residues. The ends lost 6 bases at V and 0 bases at J; junction bases unmatched: 8. CDR3 in amino acids: CASSWGTTPSYNEQFF. Here the CDR3 DNA reads TGTGCCAGCAGCTGGGGGACTACCCCCTCCTACAATGAGCAGTTCTTC. The complete variable domain, with remaining parts taken from reference TRBV2 and TRBJ2-1, reads EPEVTQTPSHQVTQMGQEVILRCVPISNHLYFYWYRQILGQKVEFLVSFYNNEISEKSEIFDDQFSVERPDGSNFTLKIRSTKLEDSAMYFCASSWGTTPSYNEQFFGPGTRLTVL.

This clone showed up just a few times. The chain couples TRBV7-2 to TRBJ2-1; D is ambiguous. Trimming left V 5 bases short and J 8 bases short, with 10 bases between. The germline gives CDR1 SGHTA, CDR2 FQGNSA. The CDR3 consists of 12 residues. The CDR3 nucleotides are TGTGCCAGCAGCCGCGACAAGCATGAGCAGTTCTTC. The encoded protein is CASSRDKHEQFF.

The chain is built from TRBV10-3 and TRBJ2-1; the D gene is possibly TRBD1 (6 bases). The CDR3 consists of 14 residues. Germline CDR1 and CDR2: ENHRY and SYGVKD. V was shortened by 7 bases and J by 5 bases, with 15 bases between the two germline ends. CDR3 in DNA: TGTGCCATCAAAAGTAAGGGGGAAGACAATGAGCAGTTCTTC. This encodes CAIKSKGEDNEQFF.

This clone appeared a single time. The chain employs TRBV11-2 and TRBJ2-7, with TRBD1 identical over 10 bases. Germline CDR1 and CDR2: SGHAT and FQNNGV. Unmatched junction bases numbered 5, after V lost 1 base and J lost 5 bases. CDR3 length: 15 amino acids. Here the CDR3 reads CASSLGAGQGHEQYF. The CDR3 bases are TGTGCCAGCAGCTTAGGTGCGGGACAGGGGCACGAGCAGTACTTC.

V and J are TRBV7-8 and TRBJ1-4, with unresolved D. The length of the CDR3 is 15 residues. V lost 6 bases, J lost 7 bases, and 18 bases lay in between. Germline lookup yields CDR1 SGHVS and CDR2 FQNEAQ. The chain's CDR3 is CASSPKVKRTEKLFF. In nucleotides, the CDR3 is TGTGCCAGCAGTCCTAAAGTAAAGCGTACTGAAAAACTGTTTTTT.

This clone showed up just a few times. The V and J genes are TRBV29-1 and TRBJ1-2; 8 bases map to TRBD1. This CDR3 contains 11 residues. The germline V gene has CDR1 SQVTM and CDR2 ANQGSEA. Trimming cost V 6 bases and J 8 bases; bases outside gene matches: 5. The CDR3 DNA sequence: TGCAGCGTCGACAGGGGATCGGGCTACACCTTC. Translating gives CSVDRGSGYTF.

The rearrangement uses TRBV7-6 and TRBJ2-5; tentative D call: TRBD2 (7 bases). Germline CDR1 reads SGHVS; CDR2 reads FNYEAQ. V dropped 5 bases and J dropped 2 bases, with 18 bases sitting between them. The CDR3 totals 16 residues. This chain's CDR3 is CASSPPWGRGQETQYF. The CDR3 coding sequence is TGTGCCAGCAGCCCCCCCTGGGGGCGGGGGCAAGAGACCCAGTACTTC.

The rearrangement uses TRBV25-1 and TRBJ2-5; 8 bases are shared with TRBD2. V lost 0 bases, J lost 4 bases, and 7 bases stayed unmatched. The CDR3 has 16 amino acids. The germline CDR1 and CDR2 sequences are MGHDK and SYGVNS. Written as DNA, the CDR3 is TGTGCCAGCAGTGAATATGTAGCGGGAAAACGAGAGACCCAGTACTTC. Protein product: CASSEYVAGKRETQYF.

This clone has just a few counts. The chain recombines TRBV4-1 with TRBJ2-6, with a possible D match to TRBD2 (5 bases). Germline-derived CDR1 and CDR2 are MGHRA and YSYEKL. This CDR3 has 17 residues. The V end lost 3 bases, the J end lost 0 bases, and 12 bases lay between the germline ends. In nucleotides, the CDR3 is TGCGCCAGCAGCCAGAACGGACTTTCCTCTGGGGCCAACGTCCTGACTTTC. This sequence encodes CASSQNGLSSGANVLTF.

On this clone itself: The junction and the germline gene differ at one end; a read error may be behind it. This chain connects TRBV7-9 to TRBJ2-1; D may be TRBD2 (7 bases). This CDR3 contains 15 residues. Germline-derived CDR1 and CDR2 are SEHNR and FQNEAQ (reference sequence). The CDR3 region is CSSSRAGGQVWEQFF. The CDR3 region has the DNA TGTTCCAGCAGCCGCGCCGGGGGGCAGGTTTGGGAGCAGTTCTTC.

The chain carries TRBV10-2 and TRBJ1-1; no firm D call. Germline CDR1 is WSHSY and CDR2 is SAAADI. V shed 3 bases and J shed 6 bases, with 11 bases lying between them. This CDR3 is built from 13 residues. CDR3 bases: TGCGCCAGCAGTGATGTTCCGGTAGCTGAAGCTTTCTTT. Translation gives CASSDVPVAEAFF.

V and J are TRBV21-1 and TRBJ2-3; whether TRBD2, the table's D call, matches the DNA was not checked. TRBV21-1 is reported as a pseudogene. The CDR3 covers 14 residues. The CDR3 protein is CASSTSGGGGTQYF. In nucleotides, the CDR3 is TGTGCCAGCAGCACCAGCGGGGGTGGAGGTACGCAGTATTTT.

J is TRBJ1-2 and V is TRBV27, with D hard to call. The CDR3 sequence is 14 residues long. Germline V gene sequence: CDR1 MNHEY, CDR2 SMNVEV (reference sequence). The V and J ends lost 0 bases and 4 bases respectively, with 9 bases between them. The DNA of the CDR3 is TGTGCCAGCAGTTTATCGGCGGATTTCTATGGCTACACCTTC. Its protein is CASSLSADFYGYTF.

This clone was observed once. V usage is TRBV18 and J usage is TRBJ1-2; D is uncertain. The CDR3 contains 14 residues. Germline V gives CDR1 KGHSH, CDR2 LQKENI. V lost 0 bases and J lost 8, with 13 bases in between. In nucleotides, the CDR3 is TGTGCCAGCTCACCACCGAGCTCCTTGAGGGGCTACACCTTC. Translated: CASSPPSSLRGYTF.